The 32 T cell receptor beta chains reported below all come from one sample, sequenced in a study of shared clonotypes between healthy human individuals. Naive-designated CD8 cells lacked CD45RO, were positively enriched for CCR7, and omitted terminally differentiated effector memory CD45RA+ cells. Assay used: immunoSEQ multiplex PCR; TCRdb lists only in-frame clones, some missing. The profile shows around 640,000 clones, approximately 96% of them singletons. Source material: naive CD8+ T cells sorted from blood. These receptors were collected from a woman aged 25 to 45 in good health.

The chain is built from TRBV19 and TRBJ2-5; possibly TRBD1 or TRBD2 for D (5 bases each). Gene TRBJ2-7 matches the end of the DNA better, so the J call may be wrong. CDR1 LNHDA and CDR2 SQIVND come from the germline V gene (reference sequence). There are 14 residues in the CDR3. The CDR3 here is CASSIGSGGYEQYF. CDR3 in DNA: TGTGCCAGTAGTATTGGTTCTGGGGGATACGAGCAGTACTTC.

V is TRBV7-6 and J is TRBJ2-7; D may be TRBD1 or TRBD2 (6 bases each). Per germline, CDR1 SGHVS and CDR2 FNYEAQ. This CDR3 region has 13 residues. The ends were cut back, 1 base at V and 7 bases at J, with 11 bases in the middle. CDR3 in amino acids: CASSLVGGGEQYF. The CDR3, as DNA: TGTGCCAGCAGCTTAGTAGGGGGAGGTGAGCAGTACTTC.

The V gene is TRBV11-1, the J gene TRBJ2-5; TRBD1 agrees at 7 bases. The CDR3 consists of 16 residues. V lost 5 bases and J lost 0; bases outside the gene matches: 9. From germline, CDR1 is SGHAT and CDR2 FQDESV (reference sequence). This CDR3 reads CASSDPVTGDQETQYF. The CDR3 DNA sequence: TGTGCCAGCAGCGACCCGGTTACAGGGGACCAAGAGACCCAGTACTTC. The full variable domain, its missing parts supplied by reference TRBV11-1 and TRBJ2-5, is EAEVAQSPRYKITEKSQAVAFWCDPISGHATLYWYRQILGQGPELLVQFQDESVVDDSQLPKDRFSAERLKGVDSTLKIQPAELGDSAMYLCASSDPVTGDQETQYFGPGTRLLVL.

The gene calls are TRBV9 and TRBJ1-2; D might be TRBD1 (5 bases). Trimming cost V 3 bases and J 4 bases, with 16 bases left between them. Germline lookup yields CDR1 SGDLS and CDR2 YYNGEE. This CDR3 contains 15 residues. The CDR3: CASSGSRREGYGYTF. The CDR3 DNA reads TGTGCCAGCAGCGGGTCCCGCAGGGAGGGCTATGGCTACACCTTC.

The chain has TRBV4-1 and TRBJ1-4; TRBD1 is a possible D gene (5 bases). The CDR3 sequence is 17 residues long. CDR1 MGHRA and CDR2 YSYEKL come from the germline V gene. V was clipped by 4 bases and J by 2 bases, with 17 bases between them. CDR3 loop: CASSPAHRGVTNEKLFF. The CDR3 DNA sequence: TGCGCCAGCAGCCCAGCCCACAGAGGGGTCACTAATGAAAAACTGTTTTTT.

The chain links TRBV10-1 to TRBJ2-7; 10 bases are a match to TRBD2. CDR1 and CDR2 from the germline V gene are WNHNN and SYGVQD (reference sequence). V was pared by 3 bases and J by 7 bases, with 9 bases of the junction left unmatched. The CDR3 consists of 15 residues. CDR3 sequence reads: CASSDGALAGEEQYF. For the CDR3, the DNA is TGCGCCAGCAGTGATGGGGCCCTAGCGGGAGAGGAGCAGTACTTC.

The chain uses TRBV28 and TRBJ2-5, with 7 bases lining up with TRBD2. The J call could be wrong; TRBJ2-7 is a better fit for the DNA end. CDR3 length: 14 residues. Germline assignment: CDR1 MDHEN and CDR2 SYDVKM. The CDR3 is CASSSSGYSYEQYF. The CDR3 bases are TGTGCCAGCAGTTCTAGCGGATACTCCTACGAGCAGTACTTC.

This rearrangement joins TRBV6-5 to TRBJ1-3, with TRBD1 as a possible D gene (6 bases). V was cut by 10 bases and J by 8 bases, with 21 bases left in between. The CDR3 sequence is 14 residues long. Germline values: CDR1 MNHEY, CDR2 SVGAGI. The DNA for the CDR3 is TGTGCCAACCACCGTACGGGACACCGCTACACCATATATTTT. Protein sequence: CANHRTGHRYTIYF.

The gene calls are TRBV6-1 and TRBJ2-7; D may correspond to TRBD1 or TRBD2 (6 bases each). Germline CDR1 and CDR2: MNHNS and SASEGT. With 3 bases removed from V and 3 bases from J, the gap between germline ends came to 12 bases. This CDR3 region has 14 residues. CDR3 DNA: TGTGCCAGCAGTGATGGAGGGGGTCACTACGAGCAGTACTTC. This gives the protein CASSDGGGHYEQYF.

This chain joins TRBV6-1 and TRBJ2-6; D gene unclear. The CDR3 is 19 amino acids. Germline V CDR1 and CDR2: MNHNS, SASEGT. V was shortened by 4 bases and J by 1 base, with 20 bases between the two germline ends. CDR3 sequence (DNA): TGTGCCAGCAGTGCGTATTTCCTACAGATTGAGTCTGGGGCCAACGTCCTGACTTTC. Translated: CASSAYFLQIESGANVLTF.

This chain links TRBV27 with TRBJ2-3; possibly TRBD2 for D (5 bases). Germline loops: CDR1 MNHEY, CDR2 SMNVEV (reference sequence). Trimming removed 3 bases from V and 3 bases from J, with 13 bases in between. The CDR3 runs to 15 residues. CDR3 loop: CASSLRVQKTDTQYF. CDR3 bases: TGTGCCAGCAGTTTGAGGGTTCAAAAGACAGATACGCAGTATTTT.

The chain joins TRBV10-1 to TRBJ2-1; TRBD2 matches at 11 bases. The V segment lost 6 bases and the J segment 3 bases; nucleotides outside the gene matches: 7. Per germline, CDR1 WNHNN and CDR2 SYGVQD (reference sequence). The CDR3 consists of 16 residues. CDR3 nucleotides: TGCGCCAGCAGCGGTCCCGGGACTAGCGGCTACAATGAGCAGTTCTTC. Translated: CASSGPGTSGYNEQFF.

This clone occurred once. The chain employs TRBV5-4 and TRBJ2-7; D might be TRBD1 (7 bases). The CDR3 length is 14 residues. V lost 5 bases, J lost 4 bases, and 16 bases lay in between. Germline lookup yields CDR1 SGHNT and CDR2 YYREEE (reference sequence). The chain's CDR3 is CASSVFAGGYEQYF. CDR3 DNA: TGTGCCAGCAGTGTTTTTGCAGGGGGGTACGAGCAGTACTTC. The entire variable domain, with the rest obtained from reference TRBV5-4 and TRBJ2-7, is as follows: ETGVTQSPTHLIKTRGQQVTLRCSSQSGHNTVSWYQQALGQGPQFIFQYYREEENGRGNFPPRFSGLQFPNYSSELNVNALELDDSALYLCASSVFAGGYEQYFGPGTRLTVT.

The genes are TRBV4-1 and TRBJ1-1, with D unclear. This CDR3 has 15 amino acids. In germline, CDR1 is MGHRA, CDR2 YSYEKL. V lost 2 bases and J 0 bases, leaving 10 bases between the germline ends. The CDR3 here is CASSQNPGLNTEAFF. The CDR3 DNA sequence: TGCGCCAGCAGCCAAAATCCGGGATTGAACACTGAAGCTTTCTTT.

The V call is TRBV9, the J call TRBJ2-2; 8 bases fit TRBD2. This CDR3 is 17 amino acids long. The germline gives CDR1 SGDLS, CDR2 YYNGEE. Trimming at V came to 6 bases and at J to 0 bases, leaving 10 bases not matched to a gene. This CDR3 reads CASTSTGGRTNTGELFF. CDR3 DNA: TGTGCCAGCACCTCGACGGGGGGGCGAACGAACACCGGGGAGCTGTTTTTT.

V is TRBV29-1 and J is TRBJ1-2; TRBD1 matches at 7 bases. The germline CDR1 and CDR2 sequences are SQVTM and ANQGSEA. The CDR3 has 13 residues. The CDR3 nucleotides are TGCAGTGCCCTCCCCCGGGACAGTCGTGGCTACACCTTC. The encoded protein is CSALPRDSRGYTF. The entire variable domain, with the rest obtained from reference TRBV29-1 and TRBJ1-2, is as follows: SAVISQKPSRDICQRGTSLTIQCQVDSQVTMMFWYRQQPGQSLTLIATANQGSEATYESGFVIDKFPISRPNLTFSTLTVSNMSPEDSSIYLCSALPRDSRGYTFGSGTRLTVV.

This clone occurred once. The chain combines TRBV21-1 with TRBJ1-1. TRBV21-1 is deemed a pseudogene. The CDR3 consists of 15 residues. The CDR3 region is CASSKARQGRTEAFF. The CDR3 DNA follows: TGTGCCAGCAGCAAAGCTCGGCAGGGACGGACTGAAGCTTTCTTT.

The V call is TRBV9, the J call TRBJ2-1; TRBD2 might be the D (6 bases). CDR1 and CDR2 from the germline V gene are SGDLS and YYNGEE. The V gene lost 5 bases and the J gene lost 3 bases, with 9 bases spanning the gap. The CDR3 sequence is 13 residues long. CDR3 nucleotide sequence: TGTGCCAGCAGGGAGGGCCTCTACAATGAGCAGTTCTTC. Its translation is CASREGLYNEQFF.

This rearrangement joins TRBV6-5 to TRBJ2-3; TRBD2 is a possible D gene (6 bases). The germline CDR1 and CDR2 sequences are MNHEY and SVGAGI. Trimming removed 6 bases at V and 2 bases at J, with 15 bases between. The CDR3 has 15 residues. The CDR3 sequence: CASSRDSSPTDTQYF. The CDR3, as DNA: TGTGCCAGCAGCCGGGACTCCTCCCCCACAGATACGCAGTATTTT.

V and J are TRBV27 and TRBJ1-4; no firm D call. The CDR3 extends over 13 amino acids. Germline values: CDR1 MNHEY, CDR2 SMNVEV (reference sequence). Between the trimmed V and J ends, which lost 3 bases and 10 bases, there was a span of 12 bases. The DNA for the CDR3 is TGTGCCAGCAGTTTGAGCATGTTCGGAAAACTGTTTTTT. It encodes CASSLSMFGKLFF.

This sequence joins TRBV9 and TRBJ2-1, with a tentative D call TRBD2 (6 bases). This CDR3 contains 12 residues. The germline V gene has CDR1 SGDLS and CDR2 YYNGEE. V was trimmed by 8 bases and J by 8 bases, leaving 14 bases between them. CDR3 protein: CASRGGNDEQFF. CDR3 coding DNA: TGTGCCAGTCGGGGAGGAAATGATGAGCAGTTCTTC.

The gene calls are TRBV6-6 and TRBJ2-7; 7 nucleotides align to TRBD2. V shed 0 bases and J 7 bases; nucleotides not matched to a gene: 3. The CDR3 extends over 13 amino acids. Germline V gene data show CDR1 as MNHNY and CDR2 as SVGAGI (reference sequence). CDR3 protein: CASSYSSSGEQYF. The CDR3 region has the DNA TGTGCCAGCAGTTACTCGTCTAGCGGAGAGCAGTACTTC.

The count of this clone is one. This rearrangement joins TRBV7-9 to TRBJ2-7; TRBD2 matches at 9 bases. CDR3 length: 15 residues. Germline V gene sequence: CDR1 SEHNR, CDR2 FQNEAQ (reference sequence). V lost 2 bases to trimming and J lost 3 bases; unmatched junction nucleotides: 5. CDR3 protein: CASSLKTSGDYEQYF. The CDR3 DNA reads TGTGCCAGCAGCTTAAAGACTAGCGGAGACTACGAGCAGTACTTC.

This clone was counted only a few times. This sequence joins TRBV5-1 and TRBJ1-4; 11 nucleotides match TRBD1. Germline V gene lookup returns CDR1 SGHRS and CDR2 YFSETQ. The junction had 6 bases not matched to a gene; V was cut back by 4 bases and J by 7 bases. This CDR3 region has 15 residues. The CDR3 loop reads CASSVGTGGGEKLFF. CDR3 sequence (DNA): TGCGCCAGCAGCGTCGGGACAGGGGGAGGTGAAAAACTGTTTTTT. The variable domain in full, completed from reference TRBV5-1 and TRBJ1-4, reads KAGVTQTPRYLIKTRGQQVTLSCSPISGHRSVSWYQQTPGQGLQFLFEYFSETQRNKGNFPGRFSGRQFSNSRSEMNVSTLELGDSALYLCASSVGTGGGEKLFFGSGTQLSVL.

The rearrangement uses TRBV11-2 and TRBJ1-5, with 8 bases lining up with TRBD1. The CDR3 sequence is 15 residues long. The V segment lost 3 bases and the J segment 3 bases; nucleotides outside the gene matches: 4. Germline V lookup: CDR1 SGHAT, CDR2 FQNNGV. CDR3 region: CASSFGTGDNQPQHF. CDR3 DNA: TGTGCCAGCAGCTTTGGGACAGGAGACAATCAGCCCCAGCATTTT.

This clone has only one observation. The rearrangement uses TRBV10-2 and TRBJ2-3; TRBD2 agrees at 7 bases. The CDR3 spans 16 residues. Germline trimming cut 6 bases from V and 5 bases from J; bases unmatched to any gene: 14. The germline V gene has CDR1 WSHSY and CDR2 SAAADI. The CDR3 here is CASSDRLAGRGDTQYF. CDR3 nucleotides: TGCGCCAGCAGCGACAGACTAGCCGGCCGGGGAGATACGCAGTATTTT.

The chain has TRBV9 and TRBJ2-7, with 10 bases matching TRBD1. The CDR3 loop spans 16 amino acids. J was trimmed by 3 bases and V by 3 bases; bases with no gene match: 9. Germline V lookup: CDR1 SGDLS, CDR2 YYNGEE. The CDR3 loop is CASSARTGGRDYEQYF. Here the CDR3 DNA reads TGTGCCAGCAGCGCGAGGACAGGGGGTAGAGACTACGAGCAGTACTTC.

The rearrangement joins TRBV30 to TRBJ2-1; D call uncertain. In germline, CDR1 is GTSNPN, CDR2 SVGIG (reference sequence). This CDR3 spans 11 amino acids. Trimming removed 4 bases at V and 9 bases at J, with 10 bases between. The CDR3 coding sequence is TGTGCCTGGATGAAAAATGGTGAGCAGTTCTTC. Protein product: CAWMKNGEQFF. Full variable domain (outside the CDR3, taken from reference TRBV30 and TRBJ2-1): SQTIHQWPATLVQPVGSPLSLECTVEGTSNPNLYWYRQAAGRGLQLLFYSVGIGQISSEVPQNLSASRPQDRQFILSSKKLLLSDSGFYLCAWMKNGEQFFGPGTRLTVL.

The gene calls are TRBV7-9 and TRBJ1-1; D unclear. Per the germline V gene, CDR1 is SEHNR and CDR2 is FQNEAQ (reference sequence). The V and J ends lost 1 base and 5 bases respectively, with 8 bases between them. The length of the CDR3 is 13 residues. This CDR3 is CASSLEVGTEAFF. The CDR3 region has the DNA TGTGCCAGCAGCTTAGAGGTGGGTACTGAAGCTTTCTTT.

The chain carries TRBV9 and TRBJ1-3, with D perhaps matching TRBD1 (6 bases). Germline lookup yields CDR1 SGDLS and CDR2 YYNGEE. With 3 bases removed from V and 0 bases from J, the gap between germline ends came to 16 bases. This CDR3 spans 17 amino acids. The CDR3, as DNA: TGTGCCAGCAGCGCCACACAGGGATCGGACTCTGGAAACACCATATATTTT. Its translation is CASSATQGSDSGNTIYF.

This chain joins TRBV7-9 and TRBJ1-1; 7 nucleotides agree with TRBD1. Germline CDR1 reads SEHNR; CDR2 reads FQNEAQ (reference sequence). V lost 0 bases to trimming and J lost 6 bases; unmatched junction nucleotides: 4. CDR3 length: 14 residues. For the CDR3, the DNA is TGTGCCAGCAGCTTAGCCACAGGGGATCCTGAAGCTTTCTTT. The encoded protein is CASSLATGDPEAFF. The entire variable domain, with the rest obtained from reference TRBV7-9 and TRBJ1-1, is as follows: DTGVSQNPRHKITKRGQNVTFRCDPISEHNRLYWYRQTLGQGPEFLTYFQNEAQLEKSRLLSDRFSAERPKGSFSTLEIQRTEQGDSAMYLCASSLATGDPEAFFGQGTRLTVV.

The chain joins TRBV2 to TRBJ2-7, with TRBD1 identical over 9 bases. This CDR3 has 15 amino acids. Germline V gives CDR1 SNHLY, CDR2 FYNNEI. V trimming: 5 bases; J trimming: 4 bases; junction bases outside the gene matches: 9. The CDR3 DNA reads TGTGCCAGCAGTAACCCAGGGACAGGGTTATACGAGCAGTACTTC. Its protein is CASSNPGTGLYEQYF.